This TCR beta chain was captured by sequencing in a study of beta chain features in type 1 diabetes. Every isolated RNA sample was fully reverse transcribed, so sequencing captured expressed TCRB transcripts. Clones were sequenced by immunoSEQ multiplex PCR, and TCRdb holds only the in-frame ones, with some missing. Here the sample spans 900,000 or so clones, around a sixth being singletons. In its sample, this clone was seen a few times. The antigen remains unidentified. It was via CD45RO/CCR7/CD25/CD127/CD95/CD27 that CD4+ naive, central memory, regulatory and stem cell-like memory cells were sorted. Study results and limitations: Shorter TCRB CDR3s, moderately but significantly so, were found in Type 1 diabetes patients in all four CD4+ subsets. Junctions at VDJ sites from type 1 diabetes patients had fewer insertions and more deletions. Possibly, sequencing cDNA over-represented cells that had high TCR expression levels.

The receptor's source is a woman under 30 in good health. The specimen sequenced was naive CD4+ T cells from blood.

The CDR3 protein is CASSLGQEADTQYF. The CDR3 DNA is TGTGCCAGCAGCCTGGGACAGGAAGCAGATACGCAGTATTTT. The genes are TRBV7-2 and TRBJ2-3; 8 bases map to TRBD1. The CDR3 contains 14 residues. Unmatched junction bases numbered 5, after V lost 5 bases and J lost 4 bases. CDR1 SGHTA and CDR2 FQGNSA come from the germline V gene.